Below, 27 T cell receptor beta chains from the same sample are listed, as sequenced in a study of follicular helper T cells after annual influenza vaccination. Documented time point: 2014-2015 season, 7 days after vaccination. Using immunoSEQ multiplex PCR, the repertoire was profiled, and TCRdb retains in-frame clones only, with some absent. The sample gives 350 to 500 clones, 69% of which show up once; approximately 14% is in the top ten. Specimen: CXCR5+ CD38+ circulating T follicular helper cells from blood, collected 7 days after influenza vaccination. Subset noted: circulating Tfh, non-naive CD4+CXCR5+PD-1+ (ICOS+CD38+ or ICOS-CD38-). The receptors shown here come from an adult who received the influenza vaccine.

V and J are TRBV5-6 and TRBJ1-5; D gene unclear. The CDR3 consists of 15 residues. CDR1 SGHDT and CDR2 YYEEEE come from the germline V gene. V lost 0 bases to trimming and J lost 1 base, with 8 bases between them. The CDR3 nucleotides read TGTGCCAGCAGCTTGGGTCTGATGAGCAATCAGCCCCAGCATTTT. This encodes CASSLGLMSNQPQHF.

The V call is TRBV19, the J call TRBJ2-4, with 9 bases aligning to TRBD1. V lost 4 bases to trimming and J lost 6 bases; unmatched junction nucleotides: 7. This CDR3 is 15 amino acids long. Looked up from germline, CDR1 is LNHDA and CDR2 is SQIVND (reference sequence). CDR3 nucleotide sequence: TGTGCCAGTAGTACCCAGGGGACAGGGATAAACATTCAGTACTTC. This encodes CASSTQGTGINIQYF.

This chain joins TRBV6-5 and TRBJ1-2; no clear D gene. There are 16 residues in the CDR3. CDR1 is MNHEY, CDR2 SVGAGI, per germline. V gave up 3 bases and J gave up 2 bases, with 16 bases separating them. CDR3: CASSYWGSRVNYGYTF. The DNA for the CDR3 is TGTGCCAGCAGTTATTGGGGATCGAGGGTAAACTATGGCTACACCTTC.

J is TRBJ2-3 and V is TRBV4-2, with TRBD2 matching over 11 bases. The CDR3 is 16 residues long. Germline trimming cut 0 bases from V and 6 bases from J; bases unmatched to any gene: 5. CDR1 and CDR2 from the germline V gene are LGHNA and YNFKEQ. In DNA, the CDR3 is TGTGCCAGCAGCCAAGATCAGGCTAGCGGGGGGGATACGCAGTATTTT. Its protein product is CASSQDQASGGDTQYF.

The sample holds a few counts of this clone. This chain links TRBV15 with TRBJ2-7; 7 bases map to TRBD1. From germline, CDR1 is LNHNV and CDR2 YYDKDF (reference sequence). V shed 1 base and J 2 bases; nucleotides not matched to a gene: 2. This CDR3 comprises 14 residues. In DNA form, the CDR3 reads TGTGCCACCAGCAGAGGGGACAGAACCTACGAGCAGTACTTC. It encodes CATSRGDRTYEQYF.

The V call is TRBV9, the J call TRBJ2-1; TRBD2 agrees at 11 bases. The V gene's germline CDR1 is SGDLS and CDR2 YYNGEE. Trimming at V came to 3 bases and at J to 7 bases, leaving 12 bases not matched to a gene. The length of the CDR3 is 17 residues. CDR3 DNA: TGTGCCAGCAGCGCAACTAGCGGGGGCCGTCAGCGTAATGAGCAGTTCTTC. Its translation is CASSATSGGRQRNEQFF.

This chain connects TRBV6-6 to TRBJ2-1; D remains ambiguous. V lost 2 bases and J 7 bases, leaving 6 bases between the germline ends. Per germline, CDR1 MNHNY and CDR2 SVGAGI (reference sequence). The CDR3 runs 12 residues. The CDR3 nucleotides are TGTGCCAGCAGTTACGGCCAAAATGAGCAGTTCTTC. As protein: CASSYGQNEQFF.

The rearrangement links TRBV5-2 to TRBJ2-6; the table's D call of TRBD2 was not tested on the DNA. TRBV5-2 corresponds to a pseudogene. The CDR3 is 18 amino acids. The CDR3 reads CASNLIGESQSRANVLTF. CDR3 bases: TGTGCCAGCAATTTGATTGGAGAGTCACAAAGTCGGGCCAACGTCCTGACTTTC.

In its sample, this clone ranks as hyperexpanded. The chain has TRBV29-1 and TRBJ2-7, with 7 positions matching TRBD2. The junction had 10 bases not matched to a gene; V was cut back by 6 bases and J by 2 bases. This CDR3 has 14 amino acids. The germline V gene encodes CDR1 SQVTM and CDR2 ANQGSEA. The DNA of the CDR3 is TGCAGCGTGACCCAGAGTAGCGGGCCCTACGAGCAGTACTTC. The encoded protein is CSVTQSSGPYEQYF.

Written as DNA, the CDR3 is TGTGCCAGCAGTTTACAGGGGAGCAATCAGCCCCAGCATTTT. This translates into CASSLQGSNQPQHF. The chain couples TRBV6-6 to TRBJ1-5, with 7 bases matching TRBD1. The V gene end was trimmed by 4 bases and the J gene end by 1 base; junction bases not matched to a gene: 1. Germline CDR1 is MNHNY and CDR2 is SVGAGI (reference sequence). CDR3 size: 14 residues.

This clone turned up a few times. The chain joins TRBV7-2 to TRBJ2-7, with 8 bases lining up with TRBD2. Germline assignment: CDR1 SGHTA and CDR2 FQGNSA. CDR3 size: 14 residues. Trimming removed 4 bases from V and 3 bases from J; junction bases left unmatched: 5. The CDR3 reads CASSSGLGYYEQYF. Written as DNA, the CDR3 is TGTGCCAGCAGCTCGGGACTAGGGTACTACGAGCAGTACTTC.

This clone was seen once. The chain combines TRBV18 with TRBJ2-5; D not certain. There are 12 residues in the CDR3. Trimming shortened V by 2 bases and J by 4 bases, and 5 bases separated the two germline ends. Per germline, CDR1 KGHSH and CDR2 LQKENI. The CDR3 is CASSPDLETQYF. Here the CDR3 DNA reads TGTGCCAGCTCACCAGATCTAGAGACCCAGTACTTC.

This clone was observed once. The chain recombines TRBV7-2 with TRBJ1-1; D is possibly TRBD1 (6 bases). There are 15 residues in the CDR3. Between the trimmed V and J ends, which lost 3 bases and 6 bases, there was a span of 17 bases. CDR1 and CDR2 from the germline V gene are SGHTA and FQGNSA. The CDR3 DNA reads as TGTGCCAGCAGCTTTAGACCAGGGGAAAGTTCTGAAGCTTTCTTT. This translates into CASSFRPGESSEAFF.

The V gene is TRBV9, the J gene TRBJ2-1, with TRBD2 matching 15 bases. The CDR3 has 16 amino acids. CDR1 is SGDLS and CDR2 is YYNGEE in the germline V gene. After removal of 3 bases from V and 13 bases from J, the junction contained 11 bases not matched to a gene. CDR3 sequence reads: CASSAAGTSGGLGQFF. The CDR3 bases are TGTGCCAGCAGCGCCGCCGGGACTAGCGGGGGGTTAGGACAGTTCTTC.

The chain combines TRBV11-2 with TRBJ2-5; 10 bases match TRBD1. The junction had 5 bases not matched to a gene; V was cut back by 6 bases and J by 7 bases. Germline loops: CDR1 SGHAT, CDR2 FQNNGV. The CDR3 extends over 13 amino acids. This chain's CDR3 is CASRAGTGATQYF. The CDR3 bases are TGTGCCAGCAGGGCAGGGACAGGGGCGACCCAGTACTTC.

V gene TRBV6-5 combines with J gene TRBJ2-7; D may be TRBD2 (5 bases). V lost 5 bases, J lost 2 bases, and 16 bases lay in between. The CDR3 is 15 amino acids. Germline V gene sequence: CDR1 MNHEY, CDR2 SVGAGI. The CDR3 sequence is CASSTSVGVAYEQYF. CDR3 bases: TGTGCCAGCAGTACCTCGGTCGGGGTCGCCTACGAGCAGTACTTC.

In this sample, this clone turned up a few times. J is TRBJ1-5 and V is TRBV2; a weak D match, TRBD1 (5 bases). Germline CDR1 reads SNHLY; CDR2 reads FYNNEI. V shed 5 bases and J shed 2 bases, with 13 bases lying between them. The CDR3 has 15 amino acids. DNA for the CDR3: TGTGCCAGCAGTCTCCAGGGAGTCGGCAATCAGCCCCAGCATTTT. Translated, it gives CASSLQGVGNQPQHF.

This chain uses TRBV19 with TRBJ1-2, with D possibly TRBD1 on 6 matching bases. The CDR3 is made up of 16 amino acids. Germline assignment: CDR1 LNHDA and CDR2 SQIVND (reference sequence). Trimming stripped 5 bases from V and 5 bases from J, with 21 bases between. In DNA form, the CDR3 reads TGTGCCAGTAGTCGGGGCGGGGACACCCCTGGGTATGGCTACACCTTC. Protein product: CASSRGGDTPGYGYTF.

The rearrangement joins TRBV2 to TRBJ1-4; 7 bases align to TRBD1. The CDR3 contains 14 residues. Losses at the gene ends were 5 bases for V and 5 bases for J; bases not matched to a gene: 5. In germline, CDR1 is SNHLY, CDR2 FYNNEI. This CDR3 reads CASSMTGWNEKLFF. The CDR3, as DNA: TGTGCCAGCAGTATGACAGGGTGGAATGAAAAACTGTTTTTT. Together with reference TRBV2 and TRBJ1-4, the CDR3 gives the full variable domain: EPEVTQTPSHQVTQMGQEVILRCVPISNHLYFYWYRQILGQKVEFLVSFYNNEISEKSEIFDDQFSVERPDGSNFTLKIRSTKLEDSAMYFCASSMTGWNEKLFFGSGTQLSVL.

In its sample, this clone was seen a few times. The rearrangement joins TRBV27 to TRBJ1-6; D is unresolved. The germline V and J ends were trimmed by 5 bases and 6 bases, with 5 bases remaining between them. The CDR3 contains 12 residues. Germline V gives CDR1 MNHEY, CDR2 SMNVEV (reference sequence). The CDR3 sequence: CASSDPNSPLHF. The CDR3 nucleotides are TGTGCCAGCAGTGACCCTAATTCACCCCTCCACTTT.

This sequence joins TRBV14 and TRBJ2-7; D remains ambiguous. Per the germline V gene, CDR1 is SGHDN and CDR2 is FVKESK. The V and J ends lost 6 bases and 2 bases respectively, with 11 bases between them. The CDR3 covers 13 residues. CDR3 residues: CASSRQVAYEQYF. DNA for the CDR3: TGTGCCAGCAGTCGCCAGGTTGCCTACGAGCAGTACTTC. Together with reference TRBV14 and TRBJ2-7, the CDR3 gives the full variable domain: EAGVTQFPSHSVIEKGQTVTLRCDPISGHDNLYWYRRVMGKEIKFLLHFVKESKQDESGMPNNRFLAERTGGTYSTLKVQPAELEDSGVYFCASSRQVAYEQYFGPGTRLTVT.

V usage is TRBV4-3 and J usage is TRBJ1-6, with D unclear. The length of the CDR3 is 15 residues. V was cut by 3 bases and J by 8 bases, with 14 bases left in between. From germline, CDR1 is LGHNA and CDR2 YSLEER. CDR3 in DNA: TGCGCCAGCAGCCAGAAACTTACGACGGATTCACCCCTCCACTTT. Amino acids: CASSQKLTTDSPLHF.

The rearrangement uses TRBV5-1 and TRBJ1-2; the match to TRBD1 covers 7 bases. V shed 4 bases, J shed 4 bases, and the junction held 4 bases outside the gene matches. The CDR3 is 13 amino acids. The germline V gene encodes CDR1 SGHRS and CDR2 YFSETQ. CDR3 sequence reads: CASSPGGVYGYTF. The CDR3 DNA is TGCGCCAGCAGCCCAGGGGGGGTCTATGGCTACACCTTC.

The V gene is TRBV11-2, the J gene TRBJ1-5; the D is unclear. This CDR3 has 14 amino acids. Germline V lookup: CDR1 SGHAT, CDR2 FQNNGV. Trimming cost V 1 base and J 5 bases, with 9 bases left between them. CDR3 loop: CASSLALGYQPQHF. Here the CDR3 DNA reads TGTGCCAGCAGCTTAGCTCTCGGGTATCAGCCCCAGCATTTT.

This chain connects TRBV19 to TRBJ1-5; D is unresolved. Trimming left V 5 bases short and J 0 bases short, with 5 bases between. Germline loops: CDR1 LNHDA, CDR2 SQIVND (reference sequence). This CDR3 contains 13 residues. The CDR3 sequence is CASSLVSNQPQHF. The CDR3 DNA reads as TGTGCCAGTAGTCTAGTTAGCAATCAGCCCCAGCATTTT.

A single count supports this clone. J is TRBJ2-3 and V is TRBV7-9, with TRBD2 as a possible D gene (5 bases). Trimming left V 1 base short and J 5 bases short, with 10 bases between. The germline V gene has CDR1 SEHNR and CDR2 FQNEAQ (reference sequence). The CDR3 is 14 amino acids. This CDR3 is CASSLDNGRDTQYF. For the CDR3, the DNA is TGTGCCAGCAGCTTAGATAATGGGAGAGATACGCAGTATTTT.

The chain recombines TRBV7-2 with TRBJ2-7; tentative D call: TRBD1 (5 bases). There are 13 residues in the CDR3. CDR1 and CDR2 from the germline V gene are SGHTA and FQGNSA. V was cut by 3 bases and J by 3 bases, with 9 bases left in between. CDR3 loop: CASSLAGIYEQYF. Written as DNA, the CDR3 is TGTGCCAGCAGCTTGGCAGGGATCTACGAGCAGTACTTC.